The TCR beta chain described here comes from a study of blood T cell repertoires in COVID-19. This clone was seen a handful of times. The V end lost 2 bases, the J end lost 0 bases, and 11 bases lay between the germline ends. CDR1 and CDR2 (germline): SGHDN, FVKESK. This CDR3 has 17 amino acids. Original handling: Amplification of reference gene primers was used by the study to estimate nucleated cell counts. Profiled with immunoSEQ multiplex PCR; TCRdb holds only in-frame clones, not every one. Clonal size and the V and J genes are those of that table, whereas D and trimming came from the DNA. In the table there are 200,000 to 300,000 clones, 85% to 90% of which are singletons.

This receptor was taken from a woman aged 40 to 55 with acute or convalescent COVID-19. Specimen: peripheral blood. This chain connects TRBV14 to TRBJ2-6; the D gene is possibly TRBD2 (6 bases). The CDR3 DNA is TGTGCCAGCAGCCAAACGGGACTGTTCTCTGGGGCCAACGTCCTGACTTTC. Amino acid sequence: CASSQTGLFSGANVLTF.